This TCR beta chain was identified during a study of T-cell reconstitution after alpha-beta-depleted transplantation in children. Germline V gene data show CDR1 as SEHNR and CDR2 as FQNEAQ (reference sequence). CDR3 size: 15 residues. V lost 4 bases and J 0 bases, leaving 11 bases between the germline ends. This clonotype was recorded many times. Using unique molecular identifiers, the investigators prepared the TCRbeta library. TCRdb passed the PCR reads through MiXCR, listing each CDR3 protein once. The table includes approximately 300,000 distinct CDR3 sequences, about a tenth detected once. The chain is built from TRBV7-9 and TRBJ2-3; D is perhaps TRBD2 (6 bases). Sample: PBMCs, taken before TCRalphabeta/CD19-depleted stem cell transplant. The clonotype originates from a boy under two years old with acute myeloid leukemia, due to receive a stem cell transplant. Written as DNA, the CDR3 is TGTGCCAGCAGCTCAAGACTAGTTAGCACAGATACGCAGTATTTT. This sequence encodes CASSSRLVSTDTQYF.